The 31 T cell receptor beta chains below all came from one sample that was sequenced in a study of shared clonotypes between healthy human individuals. TCRdb keeps only in-frame clones here, not all; method: immunoSEQ multiplex PCR. The table has about 2 million clones, 90% to 95% seen once; the top ten hold more than 0.1%. Sequenced input: naive CD4+ T cells sorted from blood. Regarding subset: CD45RA+ positively selected. These receptors came from a man in his late teens or twenties in good health.

V is TRBV7-2 and J is TRBJ2-1; 8 bases fit TRBD1. The CDR3 consists of 15 residues. With V trimmed by 3 bases and J by 8 bases, 9 bases remained unmatched. Germline CDR1 SGHTA, CDR2 FQGNSA. The CDR3 DNA reads as TGTGCCAGCAGCTTCAGGACAGGGCCCGTGGATGAGCAGTTCTTC. This translates into CASSFRTGPVDEQFF. Complete variable domain (other parts from reference TRBV7-2 and TRBJ2-1): GAGVSQSPSNKVTEKGKDVELRCDPISGHTALYWYRQSLGQGLEFLIYFQGNSAPDKSGLPSDRFSAERTGGSVSTLTIQRTQQEDSAVYLCASSFRTGPVDEQFFGPGTRLTVL.

The CDR3 is CASNAGFPRTEAFF. Written as DNA, the CDR3 is TGTGCCAGCAATGCGGGCTTCCCAAGGACTGAAGCTTTCTTT. J is TRBJ1-1 and V is TRBV2; no reliable D call. Germline V gene data show CDR1 as SNHLY and CDR2 as FYNNEI. The CDR3 is made up of 14 amino acids. With 7 bases removed from V and 5 bases from J, the gap between germline ends came to 17 bases.

V and J are TRBV27 and TRBJ2-2, with D maybe TRBD1 (6 bases). Germline lookup yields CDR1 MNHEY and CDR2 SMNVEV (reference sequence). The CDR3 has 17 residues. Trimming took 6 bases from V and 0 from J, leaving 17 bases between them. CDR3 sequence (DNA): TGTGCCAGCAGCCCCCTCCTTACAGGGTCGAACACCGGGGAGCTGTTTTTT. Translating it yields CASSPLLTGSNTGELFF.

CDR3 amino acids: CASSLDVAGGYNEQFF. In DNA, the CDR3 is TGCGCCAGCAGCTTGGATGTGGCGGGGGGATACAATGAGCAGTTCTTC. The chain recombines TRBV5-1 with TRBJ2-1, with 8 bases that match TRBD2. The germline CDR1 and CDR2 sequences are SGHRS and YFSETQ. This CDR3 has 16 amino acids. With 0 bases clipped from V and 4 bases from J, the junction kept 6 bases outside the gene matches.

The chain carries TRBV9 and TRBJ2-3; no reliable D call. V lost 1 base, J lost 0 bases, and 9 bases lay in between. Germline CDR1 is SGDLS and CDR2 is YYNGEE. The CDR3 totals 15 residues. CDR3 region: CASSVMELSTDTQYF. For the CDR3, the DNA is TGTGCCAGCAGCGTAATGGAGCTGAGCACAGATACGCAGTATTTT.

The J gene is TRBJ1-1, the V gene TRBV4-1, with D hard to call. The CDR3 length is 13 residues. Trimming shortened V by 2 bases and J by 1 base, and 5 bases separated the two germline ends. Germline CDR1 MGHRA, CDR2 YSYEKL. DNA for the CDR3: TGCGCCAGCAGCCAAACTGAGAACACTGAAGCTTTCTTT. Its protein product is CASSQTENTEAFF.

The chain joins TRBV29-1 to TRBJ1-5; 7 bases are shared with TRBD1. J gave up 2 bases and V 6 bases, and 7 bases lay outside the gene matches. This CDR3 spans 14 amino acids. Germline values: CDR1 SQVTM, CDR2 ANQGSEA. CDR3 bases: TGCAGCGTCGCGGACAGGACAGGCAATCAGCCCCAGCATTTT. Its translation: CSVADRTGNQPQHF. The full variable domain, rest sourced from reference TRBV29-1 and TRBJ1-5, is SAVISQKPSRDICQRGTSLTIQCQVDSQVTMMFWYRQQPGQSLTLIATANQGSEATYESGFVIDKFPISRPNLTFSTLTVSNMSPEDSSIYLCSVADRTGNQPQHFGDGTRLSIL.

This rearrangement joins TRBV1 to TRBJ2-1; the table's D gene call, TRBD2, was not cross checked with the DNA. TRBV1 is designated a pseudogene. The CDR3 is 22 amino acids. The CDR3 DNA reads as TGCACCAGCAGCCAAGATATTGGCGGGGAAATCCGGGCAGCCAGATCCTACAATGAGCAGTTCTTC. Residues: CTSSQDIGGEIRAARSYNEQFF.

Concerning this clone itself: The sample carries other DNA sequences with the same CDR3. This sequence joins TRBV5-1 and TRBJ1-1; TRBD1 is a possible D gene (6 bases). Trimming removed 0 bases at V and 1 base at J, with 10 bases between. Germline assignment: CDR1 SGHRS and CDR2 YFSETQ. This CDR3 spans 15 amino acids. The CDR3 nucleotides are TGCGCCAGCAGCTTGGTGGGGGGCCAGAACACTGAAGCTTTCTTT. It codes for CASSLVGGQNTEAFF.

The V and J genes are TRBV11-2 and TRBJ2-1; D is undetermined. Trimming removed 5 bases at V and 15 bases at J, with 20 bases between. Germline V gene lookup returns CDR1 SGHAT and CDR2 FQNNGV. The CDR3 totals 13 residues. The CDR3 region is CASSHTSVLKSFF. In DNA form, the CDR3 reads TGTGCCAGCAGCCACACGAGCGTCCTAAAGTCGTTCTTC.

This chain joins TRBV19 and TRBJ1-1; the D is unclear. Germline CDR1 is LNHDA and CDR2 is SQIVND (reference sequence). Trimming left V 4 bases short and J 0 bases short, with 12 bases between. The CDR3 contains 15 residues. The CDR3 DNA is TGTGCCAGTAGTAATGCAAGACCATTGAACACTGAAGCTTTCTTT. Its protein product is CASSNARPLNTEAFF.

The V and J genes are TRBV18 and TRBJ2-3; 9 nucleotides agree with TRBD2. The J segment lost 5 bases and the V segment lost 5 bases, leaving 8 bases of the junction unmatched. Germline V CDR1 and CDR2: KGHSH, LQKENI. This CDR3 is built from 15 residues. This chain's CDR3 is CASSSGLAVGDTQYF. The CDR3 bases are TGTGCCAGCTCATCGGGACTAGCCGTAGGAGATACGCAGTATTTT.

Notes on this clone: The same CDR3 is also encoded by other DNA sequences in this sample. The chain is built from TRBV9 and TRBJ2-3; D is unresolved. V gave up 0 bases and J gave up 3 bases, with 8 bases separating them. The germline CDR1 and CDR2 sequences are SGDLS and YYNGEE. CDR3 length equals 14 residues. CDR3 nucleotide sequence: TGTGCCAGCAGCGTAGGTAGTCGTACAGATACGCAGTATTTT. This translates into CASSVGSRTDTQYF.

The V and J genes are TRBV5-6 and TRBJ2-5; TRBD2 aligns across 10 bases. This CDR3 is built from 15 residues. Germline loops: CDR1 SGHDT, CDR2 YYEEEE. The junction had 3 bases not matched to a gene; V was cut back by 2 bases and J by 2 bases. CDR3 protein: CASSFGLAEQETQYF. The CDR3 coding sequence is TGTGCCAGCAGCTTTGGACTAGCGGAACAAGAGACCCAGTACTTC.

The chain joins TRBV6-5 to TRBJ2-1; tentatively, D is TRBD2 (6 bases). Germline lookup yields CDR1 MNHEY and CDR2 SVGAGI. The CDR3 is made up of 16 amino acids. V was pared by 2 bases and J by 0 bases, with 11 bases between. Here the CDR3 reads CASSYRGAGSYNEQFF. The CDR3 DNA follows: TGTGCCAGCAGTTACCGCGGGGCAGGCTCCTACAATGAGCAGTTCTTC.

The chain has TRBV18 and TRBJ2-7, with TRBD2 as a possible D gene (6 bases). This CDR3 has 14 amino acids. Germline-derived CDR1 and CDR2 are KGHSH and LQKENI. Trimming shortened V by 2 bases and J by 1 base, and 9 bases separated the two germline ends. CDR3 protein: CASSPVAGSYEQYF. The DNA for the CDR3 is TGTGCCAGCTCACCAGTCGCGGGGTCCTACGAGCAGTACTTC.

Remarks on this clone: Other DNA sequences in the sample encode the same CDR3. The genes are TRBV6-6 and TRBJ2-7; D possibly matches TRBD1 or TRBD2 (5 bases each). Germline CDR1 is MNHNY and CDR2 is SVGAGI (reference sequence). The CDR3 runs to 13 residues. Trimming stripped 0 bases from V and 5 bases from J, with 8 bases between. The CDR3 DNA follows: TGTGCCAGCAGTTACTCCAAGGGACACGAGCAGTACTTC. It specifies CASSYSKGHEQYF.

This clone appeared a single time. This chain links TRBV28 with TRBJ1-6, with D uncertain. Germline CDR1 reads MDHEN; CDR2 reads SYDVKM. CDR3 size: 15 residues. Deletions cut 6 bases from V and 7 bases from J, with 16 bases between. As DNA, the CDR3 is TGTGCCAGCAGAGTTGGAGGGCTCGGAAATTCACCCCTCCACTTT. It translates to CASRVGGLGNSPLHF. The whole variable domain, filled in from reference TRBV28 and TRBJ1-6, reads DVKVTQSSRYLVKRTGEKVFLECVQDMDHENMFWYRQDPGLGLRLIYFSYDVKMKEKGDIPEGYSVSREKKERFSLILESASTNQTSMYLCASRVGGLGNSPLHFGNGTRLTVT.

The chain uses TRBV19 and TRBJ1-2, with 7 bases matching TRBD1. Germline V gives CDR1 LNHDA, CDR2 SQIVND (reference sequence). CDR3 length: 11 residues. V was pared by 9 bases and J by 8 bases, with 6 bases of the junction left unmatched. In nucleotides, the CDR3 is TGTGCCAGCAGACAGGGAACCGGCTACACCTTC. Translation: CASRQGTGYTF. The complete variable domain, with remaining parts taken from reference TRBV19 and TRBJ1-2, reads DGGITQSPKYLFRKEGQNVTLSCEQNLNHDAMYWYRQDPGQGLRLIYYSQIVNDFQKGDIAEGYSVSREKKESFPLTVTSAQKNPTAFYLCASRQGTGYTFGSGTRLTVV.

The chain combines TRBV29-1 with TRBJ1-2; D ambiguous. The germline gives CDR1 SQVTM, CDR2 ANQGSEA. This CDR3 spans 13 amino acids. V was shortened by 4 bases and J by 5 bases, with 14 bases between the two germline ends. The CDR3 DNA sequence: TGCAGCGTTGTCTTGTCTTCGGAATATGGCTACACCTTC. Translation gives CSVVLSSEYGYTF.

V is TRBV6-1 and J is TRBJ2-4; the match to TRBD1 covers 7 bases. Germline lookup yields CDR1 MNHNS and CDR2 SASEGT. The trim removed 2 bases at V and 1 base at J, leaving 8 bases unmatched. The CDR3 consists of 17 residues. CDR3 in DNA: TGTGCCAGCAGTGAATCAGAGGGGGCTCGGGCCAAAAACATTCAGTACTTC. As protein: CASSESEGARAKNIQYF.

To note about this clone: This same CDR3 is encoded by further DNA sequences in the sample. The chain links TRBV4-3 to TRBJ1-1; perhaps TRBD1 as D (6 bases). Germline CDR1 and CDR2: LGHNA and YSLEER. CDR3 size: 15 residues. Trimming pared 0 bases from V and 1 base from J, leaving 9 bases between. CDR3 bases: TGCGCCAGCAGCCAAGAGGGGGGCGGGAACACTGAAGCTTTCTTT. It encodes CASSQEGGGNTEAFF.

J is TRBJ2-1 and V is TRBV7-2; TRBD1 is a possible D gene (5 bases). The CDR3 runs 15 residues. Trimming took off 4 bases at V and 4 bases at J, with 14 bases between the two ends. Germline CDR1 and CDR2: SGHTA and FQGNSA. The CDR3 DNA sequence: TGTGCCAGCAGCTCCGGCCCAGGGCCATACAATGAGCAGTTCTTC. This translates into CASSSGPGPYNEQFF.

CDR3: CASSLGGSSQPQHF. The CDR3 DNA sequence: TGTGCCAGCAGTTTGGGGGGTTCCAGTCAGCCCCAGCATTTT. This chain links TRBV28 with TRBJ1-5, with D tentatively TRBD1 (5 bases). V was clipped by 3 bases and J by 6 bases, with 12 bases between them. The germline CDR1 and CDR2 sequences are MDHEN and SYDVKM. The CDR3 is 14 amino acids.

The chain has TRBV2 and TRBJ1-2; 7 nucleotides align to TRBD1. The CDR3 loop spans 12 amino acids. V trimming: 8 bases; J trimming: 8 bases; junction bases outside the gene matches: 8. CDR1 is SNHLY and CDR2 is FYNNEI in the germline V gene. The CDR3 DNA is TGTGCCAGCGTTACAGGGGAGGAGGGCTACACCTTC. It yields the protein CASVTGEEGYTF.

This clone was observed a handful of times. The chain links TRBV18 to TRBJ2-2; D gene unclear. This CDR3 is 14 amino acids long. The germline V gene has CDR1 KGHSH and CDR2 LQKENI. Deletions cut 2 bases from V and 3 bases from J, with 7 bases between. The CDR3 sequence: CASSPSGHTGELFF. CDR3 bases: TGTGCCAGCTCACCAAGTGGTCACACCGGGGAGCTGTTTTTT.

The V and J genes are TRBV21-1 and TRBJ2-7. TRBV21-1 is deemed a pseudogene. The CDR3 sequence is 16 residues long. The CDR3 sequence: CASSLYDPGRIYEQYF. CDR3 coding DNA: TGTGCCAGCAGCCTTTACGATCCGGGACGGATCTACGAGCAGTACTTC.

As concerns this clone: Other DNA sequences in the sample encode the same CDR3. The V gene is TRBV18, the J gene TRBJ1-4; no firm D call. Germline V gene sequence: CDR1 KGHSH, CDR2 LQKENI. V was cut by 1 base and J by 8 bases, with 8 bases left in between. This CDR3 is built from 13 residues. Written as DNA, the CDR3 is TGTGCCAGCTCACCACTCGACGGGGAAAAACTGTTTTTT. It codes for CASSPLDGEKLFF.

The V and J genes are TRBV7-9 and TRBJ1-2; unclear D gene. This CDR3 comprises 13 residues. V lost 3 bases to trimming and J lost 4 bases, with 9 bases between them. Germline V gene data show CDR1 as SEHNR and CDR2 as FQNEAQ (reference sequence). In DNA form, the CDR3 reads TGTGCCAGCAGCTTTGACATTCCCTATGGCTACACCTTC. It specifies CASSFDIPYGYTF.

V gene TRBV7-8 combines with J gene TRBJ1-5; TRBD1 agrees at 7 bases. There are 15 residues in the CDR3. CDR1 and CDR2 from the germline V gene are SGHVS and FQNEAQ. The J segment lost 1 base and the V segment lost 5 bases, leaving 5 bases of the junction unmatched. The CDR3 sequence is CASSAQGVSNQPQHF. The CDR3 region has the DNA TGTGCCAGCAGCGCTCAGGGGGTAAGCAATCAGCCCCAGCATTTT.

The chain has TRBV28 and TRBJ1-5; D perhaps matches TRBD1 (6 bases). The ends were cut back, 6 bases at V and 6 bases at J, with 9 bases in the middle. The CDR3 extends over 12 amino acids. Germline lookup yields CDR1 MDHEN and CDR2 SYDVKM. As DNA, the CDR3 is TGTGCCAGCAGAACAGGGTCTCAGCCCCAGCATTTT. Encoded protein: CASRTGSQPQHF.